This T cell receptor beta chain comes out of a study of cytomegalovirus exposure and HLA in healthy donors. In the PCR, 60 Vbeta and 13 Jbeta primers were used. Using immunoSEQ multiplex PCR, the repertoire was profiled, and TCRdb retains in-frame clones only, with some absent. Altogether about 200,000 clones are present, 75% to 90% being singletons, with the ten largest covering around 0.3%. CDR1 is MNHNS and CDR2 is SASEGT in the germline V gene. The CDR3 extends over 12 amino acids. The V gene is TRBV6-1, the J gene TRBJ1-6; no firm D call. The receptor was derived from a woman aged 25 to 45 in good health and CMV-seronegative. What was sequenced was PBMCs. CDR3 protein: CAARKGYSPLHF. As DNA, the CDR3 is TGTGCTGCTAGGAAAGGTTATTCACCCCTCCACTTT.